The 25 T cell receptor beta chains presented below share a single source sample, sequenced in a study of technical replicates of blood from several donors. Sequenced by immunoSEQ multiplex PCR; TCRdb stores in-frame clones only, minus some. The sample has some 80,000 clones; roughly 91% are singletons. Sequenced input: T cells isolated from PBMCs. The receptors shown here come from a human donor in good health.

This clone was observed a single time. This chain links TRBV9 with TRBJ2-7, with 8 bases fitting TRBD2. V shed 4 bases and J 2 bases; nucleotides not matched to a gene: 5. The CDR3 is 14 amino acids. Germline CDR1 and CDR2: SGDLS and YYNGEE. The CDR3, as DNA: TGTGCCAGCAGCCCGAGCGGGGGAGCCTACGAGCAGTACTTC. It specifies CASSPSGGAYEQYF.

This chain joins TRBV19 and TRBJ1-4; the match to TRBD1 covers 9 bases. The CDR3 contains 13 residues. After removal of 3 bases from V and 8 bases from J, the junction contained 1 base not matched to a gene. Germline values: CDR1 LNHDA, CDR2 SQIVND (reference sequence). CDR3 nucleotides: TGTGCCAGTAGTATCGGACAGGGGGAAAAACTGTTTTTT. Translated: CASSIGQGEKLFF.

This clone was counted a single time. The chain couples TRBV4-3 to TRBJ1-2, with D possibly TRBD1 on 5 matching bases. Trimming removed 1 base from V and 7 bases from J, with 16 bases in between. Germline-derived CDR1 and CDR2 are LGHNA and YSLEER. The CDR3 consists of 15 residues. The DNA for the CDR3 is TGCGCCAGCAGCCAAGGTTTTTCAGGGCACGGTGGCTACACCTTC. This encodes CASSQGFSGHGGYTF.

V and J are TRBV27 and TRBJ1-5; possible D gene TRBD1, 5 bases. CDR3 length: 18 amino acids. Germline V gene lookup returns CDR1 MNHEY and CDR2 SMNVEV (reference sequence). The V end was cut by 5 bases, the J end by 6 bases, with 26 bases between. CDR3: CASSTQGSYFSHGQPQHF. The CDR3 DNA sequence: TGTGCCAGCAGTACTCAGGGTTCATATTTTTCCCACGGTCAGCCCCAGCATTTT.

The chain employs TRBV29-1 and TRBJ1-5; 10 bases map to TRBD1. CDR1 is SQVTM, CDR2 ANQGSEA, per germline. V was pared by 3 bases and J by 7 bases, with 3 bases of the junction left unmatched. The CDR3 sequence is 13 residues long. Here the CDR3 reads CSVDPGQGQPQHF. CDR3 in DNA: TGCAGCGTTGACCCGGGACAGGGGCAGCCCCAGCATTTT.

The chain employs TRBV15 and TRBJ2-7; 16 nucleotides line up with TRBD2. The V gene's germline CDR1 is LNHNV and CDR2 YYDKDF (reference sequence). V gave up 5 bases and J gave up 2 bases; unmatched junction bases: 6. This CDR3 spans 17 amino acids. CDR3 sequence (DNA): TGTGCCACCAGCCCGGGACTAGCGGGAGGGCCCCCCTACGAGCAGTACTTC. Encoded protein: CATSPGLAGGPPYEQYF.

The chain joins TRBV27 to TRBJ2-7, with 14 bases matching TRBD2. Germline V gene sequence: CDR1 MNHEY, CDR2 SMNVEV (reference sequence). This CDR3 is built from 19 residues. Trimming took 4 bases from V and 7 from J; bases not matched to a gene: 18. The CDR3: CASSSWGQALTSGRGEQYF. The CDR3 region has the DNA TGTGCCAGCAGTTCTTGGGGACAGGCCCTGACTAGCGGGAGGGGAGAGCAGTACTTC.

The chain employs TRBV11-2 and TRBJ1-3, with 9 positions matching TRBD1. This CDR3 contains 13 residues. In germline, CDR1 is SGHAT, CDR2 FQNNGV. The J segment lost 7 bases and the V segment lost 5 bases, leaving 3 bases of the junction unmatched. CDR3: CASSMGQGNTIYF. In DNA form, the CDR3 reads TGTGCCAGCAGCATGGGACAGGGTAACACCATATATTTT.

V usage is TRBV5-1 and J usage is TRBJ2-7; 13 bases are a match to TRBD2. This CDR3 spans 16 amino acids. Germline V gene sequence: CDR1 SGHRS, CDR2 YFSETQ. With V trimmed by 4 bases and J by 2 bases, 6 bases remained unmatched. This CDR3 is CASSLGLAGRTYEQYF. CDR3 bases: TGCGCCAGCAGCCTGGGACTAGCGGGAAGGACCTACGAGCAGTACTTC.

This clone has more than one count but fewer than ten. V gene TRBV6-1 combines with J gene TRBJ1-2; D is unresolved. Germline CDR1 is MNHNS and CDR2 is SASEGT. V lost 6 bases to trimming and J lost 4 bases, with 6 bases between them. The CDR3 length is 11 residues. This chain's CDR3 is CASRTAYGYTF. The CDR3 nucleotides read TGTGCCAGCAGAACAGCCTATGGCTACACCTTC.

The CDR3 loop is CASSLHRGSNQPQHF. Here the CDR3 DNA reads TGTGCCAGCAGCTTACACAGGGGTAGCAATCAGCCCCAGCATTTT. The chain employs TRBV21-1 and TRBJ1-5; the table's D call, TRBD1, has no DNA check behind it. TRBV21-1 is tagged as a pseudogene. This CDR3 is built from 15 residues.

The chain links TRBV14 to TRBJ2-3, with 8 positions matching TRBD1. The V gene end was trimmed by 2 bases and the J gene end by 9 bases; junction bases not matched to a gene: 16. The CDR3 consists of 17 residues. Germline assignment: CDR1 SGHDN and CDR2 FVKESK. DNA of the CDR3: TGTGCCAGCAGCCAAACCCTAAGGACAGGGAGACTAGACACGCAGTATTTT. Translation: CASSQTLRTGRLDTQYF.

This clone appeared a few times. The rearrangement uses TRBV9 and TRBJ2-6; tentatively, D is TRBD1 (5 bases). Germline V CDR1 and CDR2: SGDLS, YYNGEE. V dropped 0 bases and J dropped 1 base, with 5 bases sitting between them. The CDR3 is made up of 15 amino acids. The CDR3: CASSVAGSGANVLTF. The CDR3 nucleotides are TGTGCCAGCAGCGTAGCAGGGTCTGGGGCCAACGTCCTGACTTTC.

The chain employs TRBV10-3 and TRBJ1-4, with 9 bases that match TRBD1. In germline, CDR1 is ENHRY, CDR2 SYGVKD. V was pared by 5 bases and J by 6 bases, with 7 bases of the junction left unmatched. The CDR3 is made up of 15 amino acids. The CDR3 loop reads CAISPDRGVDEKLFF. CDR3 bases: TGTGCCATCAGTCCGGACAGGGGAGTGGATGAAAAACTGTTTTTT.

The J gene is TRBJ2-5, the V gene TRBV5-1, with D possibly matching TRBD2 (6 bases). The CDR3 is 15 residues long. The V gene's germline CDR1 is SGHRS and CDR2 YFSETQ. V dropped 0 bases and J dropped 7 bases, with 16 bases sitting between them. The CDR3 loop reads CASSLATGAGGTQYF. The DNA of the CDR3 is TGCGCCAGCAGCTTGGCCACGGGAGCCGGGGGGACCCAGTACTTC.

V and J are TRBV30 and TRBJ2-5; a possible D gene is TRBD1 (7 bases). Germline CDR1 is GTSNPN and CDR2 is SVGIG (reference sequence). This CDR3 is built from 11 residues. Trimming left V 5 bases short and J 7 bases short, with 11 bases between. The CDR3 is CAWDQGGTQYF. In DNA form, the CDR3 reads TGTGCCTGGGACCAGGGGGGGACCCAGTACTTC.

CDR3 region: CASSTWAGGDPDTQYF. For the CDR3, the DNA is TGTGCCAGCAGCACTTGGGCGGGGGGCGATCCAGATACGCAGTATTTT. The J gene is TRBJ2-3, the V gene TRBV11-2, with 8 nucleotides matching TRBD2. V was clipped by 5 bases and J by 4 bases; unmatched bases: 11. The CDR3 spans 16 residues. Germline CDR1 is SGHAT and CDR2 is FQNNGV.

This rearrangement joins TRBV6-5 to TRBJ1-2; a weak D match, TRBD1 (6 bases). Germline values: CDR1 MNHEY, CDR2 SVGAGI. Trimming shortened V by 2 bases and J by 2 bases, and 9 bases separated the two germline ends. This CDR3 contains 14 residues. The CDR3 protein is CASSYDRLNYGYTF. The CDR3 region has the DNA TGTGCCAGCAGTTACGACAGGTTGAACTATGGCTACACCTTC.

The chain joins TRBV9 to TRBJ1-2; the match to TRBD1 covers 9 bases. Germline V gene sequence: CDR1 SGDLS, CDR2 YYNGEE. CDR3 length equals 16 residues. The V and J ends lost 6 bases and 3 bases, in that order; junction bases with no gene match: 12. DNA of the CDR3: TGTGCCAGCACCCTCGCCGGGACAGGGTCGCACTATGGCTACACCTTC. It is translated as CASTLAGTGSHYGYTF.

The chain employs TRBV11-2 and TRBJ2-7, with D hard to call. This CDR3 contains 12 residues. Per germline, CDR1 SGHAT and CDR2 FQNNGV. Trimming stripped 1 base from V and 2 bases from J, with 3 bases between. CDR3 sequence reads: CASSLATYEQYF. CDR3 DNA sequence: TGTGCCAGCAGCTTAGCAACCTACGAGCAGTACTTC.

The chain joins TRBV19 to TRBJ1-3, with D unclear. The CDR3 is 16 amino acids. V was clipped by 5 bases and J by 2 bases, with 16 bases between them. Germline CDR1 and CDR2: LNHDA and SQIVND (reference sequence). The CDR3 sequence: CASSPYPELPGNTIYF. The DNA of the CDR3 is TGTGCCAGTAGTCCGTACCCCGAACTCCCTGGAAACACCATATATTTT.

V and J are TRBV28 and TRBJ2-7; D may be TRBD1 (5 bases). V was clipped by 8 bases and J by 3 bases, with 17 bases between them. The CDR3 has 14 amino acids. From germline, CDR1 is MDHEN and CDR2 SYDVKM. In DNA form, the CDR3 reads TGTGCCAGCGGTTGGGGAAGGGGCCACTACGAGCAGTACTTC. It translates to CASGWGRGHYEQYF.

In its sample, this clone was seen once. The genes are TRBV28 and TRBJ2-1, with 15 bases fitting TRBD2. CDR3 length: 18 residues. Germline CDR1 MDHEN, CDR2 SYDVKM. V dropped 4 bases and J dropped 4; count of bases not matched to a gene: 8. The CDR3 DNA is TGTGCCAGCAGTTCCCCCATTGGACTAGCGGGAGGGTACAATGAGCAGTTCTTC. It specifies CASSSPIGLAGGYNEQFF.

The V gene is TRBV9, the J gene TRBJ2-3, with TRBD2 identical over 11 bases. V shed 0 bases and J 4 bases; nucleotides not matched to a gene: 1. In germline, CDR1 is SGDLS, CDR2 YYNGEE. This CDR3 comprises 15 residues. Here the CDR3 reads CASSVEGLAADTQYF. CDR3 DNA: TGTGCCAGCAGCGTAGAGGGACTAGCGGCAGATACGCAGTATTTT.

The chain is built from TRBV27 and TRBJ2-7, with 10 bases aligning to TRBD2. The CDR3 runs 16 residues. V lost 6 bases and J lost 2; bases outside the gene matches: 10. Germline V lookup: CDR1 MNHEY, CDR2 SMNVEV (reference sequence). CDR3 sequence reads: CASRRQGTSETYEQYF. CDR3 coding DNA: TGTGCCAGCAGACGACAGGGGACTAGCGAGACCTACGAGCAGTACTTC.